This T cell receptor (beta chain) originates from a study of blood T cell repertoires in COVID-19. Whole-study context: T cells, B-cell-depleted T cells, or PBMCs provided the cDNA or gDNA that served as material.

Germline CDR1 is SGHRS and CDR2 is YFSETQ. With 2 bases clipped from V and 0 bases from J, the junction kept 5 bases outside the gene matches. This CDR3 spans 17 amino acids. In the original processing: Counts of nucleated cells, estimated from reference gene primer amplification, were obtained. The assay was immunoSEQ multiplex PCR, and TCRdb's table has in-frame clones only and misses some. Clone size and V and J calls were adopted from that table, with D and trimming inferred from the DNA. The top ten clones hold 4% to 5% of a sample with around 280,000 clones, around 81% of them seen once. This receptor was identified in a woman between 50 and 59 years old with active or convalescent COVID-19. Material: peripheral blood. V is TRBV5-1 and J is TRBJ1-5; 10 bases fit TRBD1. The CDR3 is CASSLGQGGDSNQPQHF. CDR3 nucleotide sequence: TGCGCCAGCAGCTTAGGACAGGGGGGAGATAGCAATCAGCCCCAGCATTTT.